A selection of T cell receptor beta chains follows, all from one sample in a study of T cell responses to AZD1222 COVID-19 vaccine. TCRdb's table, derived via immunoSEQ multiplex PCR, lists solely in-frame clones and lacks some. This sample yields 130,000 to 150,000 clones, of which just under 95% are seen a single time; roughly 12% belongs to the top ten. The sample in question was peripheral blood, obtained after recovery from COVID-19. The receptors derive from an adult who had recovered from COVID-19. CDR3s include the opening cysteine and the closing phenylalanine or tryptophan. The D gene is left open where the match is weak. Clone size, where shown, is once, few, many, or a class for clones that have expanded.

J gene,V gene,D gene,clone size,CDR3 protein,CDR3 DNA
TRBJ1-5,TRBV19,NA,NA,CAGATNPGVQGQPQHF,TGTGCCGGGGCGACAAATCCAGGGGTTCAAGGTCAGCCCCAGCATTTT
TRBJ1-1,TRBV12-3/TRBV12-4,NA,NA,CASSFLVAEAFF,TGTGCCAGCAGTTTTTTAGTCGCTGAAGCTTTCTTT
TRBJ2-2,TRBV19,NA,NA,CASSIGGGELFF,TGTGCCAGTAGTATCGGAGGAGGGGAGCTGTTTTTT
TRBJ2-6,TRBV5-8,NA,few,CASSPGDSGANVLTF,TGTGCCAGCAGCCCAGGGGACTCTGGGGCCAACGTCCTGACTTTC
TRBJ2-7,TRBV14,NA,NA,CASRGDSYEQYF,TGTGCCAGCAGAGGGGACTCCTACGAGCAGTACTTC
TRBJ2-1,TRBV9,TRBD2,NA,CASSVGLEVYNEQFF,TGTGCCAGCAGCGTCGGACTAGAGGTTTACAATGAGCAGTTCTTC
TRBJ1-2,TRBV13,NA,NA,CASSSPGDYGYTF,TGTGCCAGCAGCTCCCCGGGGGACTATGGCTACACCTTC
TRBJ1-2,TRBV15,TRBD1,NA,CATSRIDREGYGYTF,TGTGCCACCAGCAGAATTGACAGGGAGGGCTATGGCTACACCTTC
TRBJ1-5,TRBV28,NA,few,CASSAGRGKGDNQPQHF,TGTGCCAGCAGTGCCGGTCGGGGGAAGGGGGACAATCAGCCCCAGCATTTT
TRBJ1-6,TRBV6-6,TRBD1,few,CASSPRGQGAYNSPLHF,TGTGCCAGCAGTCCCCGGGGACAGGGGGCCTATAATTCACCCCTCCACTTT
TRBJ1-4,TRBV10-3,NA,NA,CAISESGGPNEKLFF,TGTGCCATCAGTGAGTCGGGGGGGCCAAATGAAAAACTGTTTTTT
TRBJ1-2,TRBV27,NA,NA,CASSSYNYGYTF,TGTGCCAGCAGTTCTTACAACTATGGCTACACCTTC
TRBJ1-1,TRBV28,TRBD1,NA,CASSTRTGGTEAFF,TGTGCCAGCAGTACACGGACAGGGGGCACTGAAGCTTTCTTT
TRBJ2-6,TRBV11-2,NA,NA,CASSFPAASGANVLTF,TGTGCCAGCAGCTTCCCCGCGGCGTCTGGGGCCAACGTCCTGACTTTC
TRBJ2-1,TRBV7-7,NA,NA,CASSLGGGVGNEQFF,TGTGCTAGCAGCTTAGGGGGGGGTGTCGGCAATGAGCAGTTCTTC
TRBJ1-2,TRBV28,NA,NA,CAIPGGESLYYGYTF,TGTGCCATTCCTGGGGGGGAATCTCTCTACTATGGCTACACCTTC
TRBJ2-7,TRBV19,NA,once,CASSRARTESYEQYF,TGTGCCAGTAGTAGGGCCCGGACAGAATCCTACGAGCAGTACTTC
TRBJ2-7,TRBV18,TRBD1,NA,CASSPGQGNSYEQYF,TGTGCCAGCTCACCAGGACAGGGAAACTCCTACGAGCAGTACTTC
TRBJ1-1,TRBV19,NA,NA,CASSWLGGSGNTEAFF,TGTGCCAGTAGTTGGTTGGGTGGCAGCGGGAACACTGAAGCTTTCTTT
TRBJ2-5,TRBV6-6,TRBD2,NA,CASTGGTSRRETQYF,TGTGCCAGCACCGGGGGGACTAGTCGACGAGAGACCCAGTACTTC
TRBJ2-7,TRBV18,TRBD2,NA,CASSPLAGGPLNEQYF,TGTGCCAGCTCACCGCTAGCGGGAGGGCCTCTCAACGAGCAGTACTTC
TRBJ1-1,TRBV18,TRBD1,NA,CASSPLDRGFTEAFF,TGTGCCAGCTCACCGCTGGACAGGGGATTCACTGAAGCTTTCTTT
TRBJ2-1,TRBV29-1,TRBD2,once,CSVEWGLGYHEQFF,TGCAGCGTAGAATGGGGACTAGGATACCATGAGCAGTTCTTC
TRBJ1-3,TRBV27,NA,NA,CASSLSPPQGYSGNTIYF,TGTGCCAGCAGTTTGAGCCCCCCTCAAGGGTACTCTGGAAACACCATATATTTT
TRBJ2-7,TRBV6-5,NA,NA,CASSNRPTYEQYF,TGTGCCAGCAGTAACAGGCCTACCTACGAGCAGTACTTC
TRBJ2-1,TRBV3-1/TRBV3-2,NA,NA,CASSQASILYNEQFF,TGTGCCAGCAGCCAAGCTAGCATTTTGTACAATGAGCAGTTCTTC
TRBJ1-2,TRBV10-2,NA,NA,CASRVSGASYGYTF,TGCGCCAGCAGGGTATCGGGGGCGAGCTATGGCTACACCTTC
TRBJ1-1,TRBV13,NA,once,CASSLRLSRGNTEAFF,TGTGCCAGCAGCTTAAGGTTGAGCAGGGGGAACACTGAAGCTTTCTTT
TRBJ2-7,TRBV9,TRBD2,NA,CASSEAGGSYEQYF,TGTGCCAGCAGCGAGGCGGGGGGGTCCTACGAGCAGTACTTC
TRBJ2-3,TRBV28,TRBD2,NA,CASSLKVLADRLRYTQYF,TGTGCCAGCAGTTTGAAGGTGCTAGCGGACCGGCTTCGGTATACGCAGTATTTT
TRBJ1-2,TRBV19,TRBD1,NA,CASSIQTGSYGYTF,TGTGCCAGTAGTATCCAGACAGGGTCGTATGGCTACACCTTC
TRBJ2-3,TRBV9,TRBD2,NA,CASSVGLSGVTDTQYF,TGTGCCAGCAGCGTAGGTCTTAGCGGGGTCACAGATACGCAGTATTTT
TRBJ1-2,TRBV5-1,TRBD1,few,CASSRDRGQYGYTF,TGCGCCAGCAGCCGCGACAGGGGGCAGTATGGCTACACCTTC
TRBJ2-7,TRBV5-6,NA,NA,CASSFSHRPLEQYF,TGTGCCAGCAGCTTTTCCCACAGGCCCCTCGAGCAGTACTTC
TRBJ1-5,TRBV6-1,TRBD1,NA,CASSEGQGAWNQPQHF,TGTGCCAGCAGTGAAGGACAGGGGGCTTGGAATCAGCCCCAGCATTTT
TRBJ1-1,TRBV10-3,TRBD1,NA,CAISERGQGDTEAFF,TGTGCCATCAGTGAGAGGGGACAGGGCGACACTGAAGCTTTCTTT
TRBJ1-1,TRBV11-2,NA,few,CASSLNVDTEAFF,TGTGCCAGCAGCTTAAATGTGGACACTGAAGCTTTCTTT
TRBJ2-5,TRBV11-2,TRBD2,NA,CASSLYPLGLAGETQYF,TGTGCCAGCAGCTTATATCCCCTCGGACTAGCGGGAGAGACCCAGTACTTC
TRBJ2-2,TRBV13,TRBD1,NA,CASSRQGAAGELFF,TGTGCCAGCAGCCGACAGGGGGCCGCCGGGGAGCTGTTTTTT
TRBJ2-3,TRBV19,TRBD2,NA,CASSNVGDWGLATNTQYF,TGTGCCAGTAGTAATGTCGGAGATTGGGGACTAGCGACGAATACGCAGTATTTT
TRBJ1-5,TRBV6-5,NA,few,CASSPVGGNQPQHF,TGTGCCAGCAGCCCGGTAGGAGGCAATCAGCCCCAGCATTTT
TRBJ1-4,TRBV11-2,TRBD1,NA,CASSHGQAGVATNEKLFF,TGTGCCAGCAGCCACGGACAGGCCGGAGTTGCAACTAATGAAAAACTGTTTTTT
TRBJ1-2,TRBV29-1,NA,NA,CSVDSGSDGYTF,TGCAGCGTTGATTCCGGGAGCGATGGCTACACCTTC
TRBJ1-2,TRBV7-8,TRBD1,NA,CASSPTGTGGNYGYTF,TGTGCCAGCAGCCCCACCGGGACAGGGGGGAACTATGGCTACACCTTC
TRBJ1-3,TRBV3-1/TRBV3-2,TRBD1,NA,CASSLRQGFGNTIYF,TGTGCCAGCAGCCTAAGACAGGGGTTTGGAAACACCATATATTTT